This is a list of T cell receptor beta chains from one sample in a study of early T cells in non-severe SARS-CoV-2 infection. TCRdb fed the 5' RACE reads into MiXCR, producing one record per CDR3 protein. The data contain tens of thousands of distinct CDR3 sequences, 6% to 7% of them singletons. Sample: whole blood, taken at baseline. The receptors were sampled from an adult who was a healthcare worker with PCR-confirmed SARS-CoV-2 infection or an uninfected control (not recorded which). Both conserved end residues are part of each CDR3. Fields, in order: V gene, D gene, J gene, clone size, CDR3 length, CDR3 protein, CDR3 DNA. A D gene is named only where the DNA matches it firmly. Some rows have no size entry. The others give once, few or many, or a class for an expanded clone.

TRBV7-2	NA	TRBJ2-3	few	15	CASSLMGSVGDTQYF	TGTGCCAGCAGCTTAATGGGAAGCGTCGGAGATACGCAGTATTTT
TRBV7-9	TRBD2	TRBJ2-1	many	13	CASSLSNSGGKFF	TGTGCCAGCAGCTTATCAAATAGCGGGGGGAAGTTCTTC
TRBV11-2	NA	TRBJ1-1	many	15	CASSLYEGLDTEAFF	TGTGCCAGCAGCTTATATGAGGGGCTTGACACTGAAGCTTTCTTT
TRBV4-1	NA	TRBJ2-3	many	16	CASSQGTGRDTDTQYF	TGCGCCAGCAGCCAAGGTACGGGGAGAGACACAGATACGCAGTATTTT
TRBV10-3	TRBD1	TRBJ1-2	NA	14	CAISDGDRLRGYTF	TGTGCCATCAGTGATGGGGACAGGCTCCGTGGCTACACCTTC
TRBV27	NA	TRBJ2-7	NA	15	CASSLSSPQSYEQYF	TGTGCCAGCAGTTTATCGAGCCCTCAGTCCTACGAGCAGTACTTC
TRBV10-3	TRBD2	TRBJ2-3	few	15	CAIRKLAGGTDTQYF	TGTGCCATCAGAAAGCTAGCGGGGGGCACAGATACGCAGTATTTT
TRBV13	TRBD2	TRBJ2-2	many	17	CASSQGLAGPGPGELFF	TGTGCCAGCAGCCAGGGACTAGCGGGCCCGGGCCCCGGGGAGCTGTTTTTT
TRBV20-1	TRBD1	TRBJ1-4	many	13	CSAHPGGGEKLFF	TGCAGTGCCCACCCAGGGGGGGGTGAAAAACTGTTTTTT
TRBV27	NA	TRBJ2-1	many	16	CASSPSQGGGSNEQFF	TGTGCCAGCAGTCCTAGCCAGGGGGGCGGTAGCAATGAGCAGTTCTTC
TRBV3-1	NA	TRBJ2-5	NA	15	CASSQDVTLGETQYF	TGTGCCAGCAGCCAAGATGTTACCTTGGGAGAGACCCAGTACTTC
TRBV10-3	NA	TRBJ2-3	NA	13	CAISQDSPDTQYF	TGTGCCATCAGCCAGGACAGTCCAGATACGCAGTATTTT
TRBV6-2/TRBV6-3	NA	TRBJ1-6	NA	15	CASNSLDGNNSPLHF	TGTGCCAGCAACTCTCTCGACGGAAACAATTCACCCCTCCACTTT
TRBV11-2	TRBD2	TRBJ2-2	many	17	CASSLVSSGSLPGELFF	TGTGCCAGCAGCTTAGTGTCTAGCGGGAGTCTACCCGGGGAGCTGTTTTTT
TRBV20-1	NA	TRBJ2-5	NA	12	CSASITEETQYF	TGCAGTGCTAGTATAACGGAAGAGACCCAGTACTTC
TRBV6-2/TRBV6-3	NA	TRBJ1-1	many	13	CASSYGLGTEAFF	TGTGCCAGCAGTTACGGCCTCGGCACTGAAGCTTTCTTT